This TCR beta chain appears in the sequencing data of a study of shared clonotypes between healthy human individuals. Profiled with immunoSEQ multiplex PCR; TCRdb holds only in-frame clones, not every one. This sample has about 2.2 million clones, with just under 95% found just once. This clone was counted a few times. Naive CD8 cells lacked CD45RO, underwent positive selection for CCR7 and left out terminally differentiated effector memory CD45RA+ cells. The CDR3 is 15 amino acids. V dropped 8 bases and J dropped 1; count of bases not matched to a gene: 11. CDR1 is MNHEY and CDR2 is SMNVEV in the germline V gene (reference sequence).

The source material was naive CD8+ T cells from PBMCs. V is TRBV27 and J is TRBJ2-7; 7 bases are shared with TRBD1. The receptor was derived from a man younger than 30 in good health. Some clones in this sample may be carry-over from other donors' samples. This chain's CDR3 is CASGPGQYPSYEQYF. CDR3 in DNA: TGTGCCAGCGGCCCGGGACAGTACCCTTCCTACGAGCAGTACTTC.